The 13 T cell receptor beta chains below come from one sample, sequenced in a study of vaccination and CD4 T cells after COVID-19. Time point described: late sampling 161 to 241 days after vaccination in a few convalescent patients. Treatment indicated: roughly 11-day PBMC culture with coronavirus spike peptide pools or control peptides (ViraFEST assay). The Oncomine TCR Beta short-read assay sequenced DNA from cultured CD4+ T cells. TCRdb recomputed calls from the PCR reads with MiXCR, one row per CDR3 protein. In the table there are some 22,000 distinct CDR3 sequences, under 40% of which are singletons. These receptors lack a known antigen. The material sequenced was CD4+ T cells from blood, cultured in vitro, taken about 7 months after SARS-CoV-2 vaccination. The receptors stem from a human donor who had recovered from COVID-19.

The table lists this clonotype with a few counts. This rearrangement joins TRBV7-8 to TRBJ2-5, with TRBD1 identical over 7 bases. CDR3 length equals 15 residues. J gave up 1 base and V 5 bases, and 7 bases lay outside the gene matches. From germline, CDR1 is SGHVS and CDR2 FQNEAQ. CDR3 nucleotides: TGTGCCAGCAGCGTCGGGACAGTGATCCAAGAGACCCAGTACTTC. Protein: CASSVGTVIQETQYF.

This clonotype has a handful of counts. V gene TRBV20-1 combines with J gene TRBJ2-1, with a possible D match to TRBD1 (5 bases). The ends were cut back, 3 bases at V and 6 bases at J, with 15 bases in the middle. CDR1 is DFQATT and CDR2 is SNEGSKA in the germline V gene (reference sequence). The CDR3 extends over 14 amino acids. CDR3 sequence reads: CSARGPFGANEQFF. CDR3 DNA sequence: TGCAGTGCTAGGGGGCCCTTCGGAGCCAATGAGCAGTTCTTC.

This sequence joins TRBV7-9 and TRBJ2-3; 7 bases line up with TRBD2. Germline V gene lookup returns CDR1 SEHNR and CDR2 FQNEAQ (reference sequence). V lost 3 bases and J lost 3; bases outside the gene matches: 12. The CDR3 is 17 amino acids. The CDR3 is CASSFVVRRESTDTQYF. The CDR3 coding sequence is TGTGCCAGCAGCTTCGTAGTCAGGCGGGAGTCGACAGATACGCAGTATTTT. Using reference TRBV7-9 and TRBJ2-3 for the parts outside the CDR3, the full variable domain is DTGVSQNPRHKITKRGQNVTFRCDPISEHNRLYWYRQTLGQGPEFLTYFQNEAQLEKSRLLSDRFSAERPKGSFSTLEIQRTEQGDSAMYLCASSFVVRRESTDTQYFGPGTRLTVL.

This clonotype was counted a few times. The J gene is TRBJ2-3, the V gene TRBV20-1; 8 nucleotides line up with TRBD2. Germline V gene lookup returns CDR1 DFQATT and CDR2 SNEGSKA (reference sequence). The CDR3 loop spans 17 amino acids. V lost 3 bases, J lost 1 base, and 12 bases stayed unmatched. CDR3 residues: CSASGPGALAGTDTQYF. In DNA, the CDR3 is TGCAGTGCTAGTGGCCCTGGCGCACTAGCGGGCACAGATACGCAGTATTTT.

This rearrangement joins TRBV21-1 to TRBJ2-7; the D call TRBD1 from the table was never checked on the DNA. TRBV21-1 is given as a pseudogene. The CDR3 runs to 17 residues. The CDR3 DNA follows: TGTGCCAGCAGCAAAGTAAGGATAGGGCGCCGGGGCCACGAGCAGTACTTC. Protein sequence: CASSKVRIGRRGHEQYF.

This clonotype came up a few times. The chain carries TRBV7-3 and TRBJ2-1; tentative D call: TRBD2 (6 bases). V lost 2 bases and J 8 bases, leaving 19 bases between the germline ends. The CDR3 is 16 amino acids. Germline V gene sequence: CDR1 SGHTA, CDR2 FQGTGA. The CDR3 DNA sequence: TGTGCCAGCAGCTTACTCGGGACGAGCGGGTCTCATGAGCAGTTCTTC. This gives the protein CASSLLGTSGSHEQFF.

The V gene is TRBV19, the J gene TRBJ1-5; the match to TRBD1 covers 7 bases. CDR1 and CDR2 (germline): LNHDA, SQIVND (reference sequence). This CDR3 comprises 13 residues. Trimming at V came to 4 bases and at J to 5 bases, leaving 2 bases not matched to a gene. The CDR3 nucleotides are TGTGCCAGTAGTAGGGACAGCTATCAGCCCCAGCATTTT. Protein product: CASSRDSYQPQHF. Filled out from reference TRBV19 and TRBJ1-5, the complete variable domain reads DGGITQSPKYLFRKEGQNVTLSCEQNLNHDAMYWYRQDPGQGLRLIYYSQIVNDFQKGDIAEGYSVSREKKESFPLTVTSAQKNPTAFYLCASSRDSYQPQHFGDGTRLSIL.

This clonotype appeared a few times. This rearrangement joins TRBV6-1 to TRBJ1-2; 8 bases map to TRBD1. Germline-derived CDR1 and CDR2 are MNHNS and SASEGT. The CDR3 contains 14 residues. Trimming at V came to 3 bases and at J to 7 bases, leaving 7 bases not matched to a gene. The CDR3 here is CASSEPDRVSGYTF. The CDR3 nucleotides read TGTGCCAGCAGTGAGCCGGACAGGGTGTCTGGCTACACCTTC.

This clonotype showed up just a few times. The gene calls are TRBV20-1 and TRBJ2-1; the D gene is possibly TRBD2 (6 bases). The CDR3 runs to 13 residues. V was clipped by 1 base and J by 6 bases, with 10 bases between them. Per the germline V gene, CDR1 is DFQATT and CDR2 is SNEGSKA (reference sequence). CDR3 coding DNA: TGCAGTGCTAGAGCGGGAGCGGGCAATGAGCAGTTCTTC. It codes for CSARAGAGNEQFF.

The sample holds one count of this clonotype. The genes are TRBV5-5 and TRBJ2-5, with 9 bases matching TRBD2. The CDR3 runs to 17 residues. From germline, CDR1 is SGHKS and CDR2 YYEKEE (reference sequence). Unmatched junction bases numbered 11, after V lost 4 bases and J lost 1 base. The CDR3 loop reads CASSHGALAGFQETQYF. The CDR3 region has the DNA TGTGCCAGCAGCCATGGCGCCCTAGCGGGGTTCCAAGAGACCCAGTACTTC. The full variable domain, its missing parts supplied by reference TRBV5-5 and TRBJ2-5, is DAGVTQSPTHLIKTRGQQVTLRCSPISGHKSVSWYQQVLGQGPQFIFQYYEKEERGRGNFPDRFSARQFPNYSSELNVNALLLGDSALYLCASSHGALAGFQETQYFGPGTRLLVL.

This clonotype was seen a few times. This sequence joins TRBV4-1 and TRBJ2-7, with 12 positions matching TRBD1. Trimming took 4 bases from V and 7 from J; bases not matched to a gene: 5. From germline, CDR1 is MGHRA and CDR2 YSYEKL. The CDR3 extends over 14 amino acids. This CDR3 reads CASSPGTGGREQYF. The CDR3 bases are TGCGCCAGCAGCCCCGGGACAGGGGGCCGGGAGCAGTACTTC.

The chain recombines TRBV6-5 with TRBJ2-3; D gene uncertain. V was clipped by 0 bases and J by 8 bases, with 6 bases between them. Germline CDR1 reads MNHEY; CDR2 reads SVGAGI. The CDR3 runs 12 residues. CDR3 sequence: CASSYSLGTQYF. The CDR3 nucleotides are TGTGCCAGCAGTTACTCTCTCGGTACGCAGTATTTT.

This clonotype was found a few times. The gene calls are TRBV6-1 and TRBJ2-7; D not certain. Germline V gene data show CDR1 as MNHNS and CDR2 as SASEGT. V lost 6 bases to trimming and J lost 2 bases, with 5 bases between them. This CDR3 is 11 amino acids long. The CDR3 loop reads CASSRAYEQYF. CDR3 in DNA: TGTGCCAGCAGCCGGGCCTACGAGCAGTACTTC.